One and the same sample provided the 5 T cell receptor beta chains below, sequenced in a study of T cell responses to AZD1222 COVID-19 vaccine. Repertoires were generated with immunoSEQ multiplex PCR, while TCRdb's copy carries only in-frame clones and drops some. This table has roughly 170,000 clones, approximately 94% appearing once. The sample consisted of peripheral blood, taken 28 days after the second AZD1222 dose. These receptors were collected from an adult who received the AZD1222 COVID-19 vaccine.

In this sample, this clone turned up once. This chain connects TRBV19 to TRBJ2-3; D perhaps matches TRBD2 (6 bases). V gave up 2 bases and J gave up 4 bases, with 13 bases separating them. CDR1 is LNHDA and CDR2 is SQIVND in the germline V gene (reference sequence). The CDR3 consists of 15 residues. The CDR3 bases are TGTGCCAGTAGTATAATGGGGAGGAGAGCAGATACGCAGTATTTT. This sequence encodes CASSIMGRRADTQYF.

The chain carries TRBV12-3 or TRBV12-4 and TRBJ2-5; no reliable D call. This CDR3 is built from 12 residues. V shed 3 bases and J shed 5 bases, with 7 bases lying between them. CDR3 residues: CASSFPEETQYF. DNA for the CDR3: TGTGCCAGCAGTTTCCCCGAGGAGACCCAGTACTTC.

The chain is built from TRBV4-3 and TRBJ1-1, with TRBD1 matching 11 bases. There are 14 residues in the CDR3. V trimming: 4 bases; J trimming: 7 bases; junction bases outside the gene matches: 5. Per germline, CDR1 LGHNA and CDR2 YSLEER. Written as DNA, the CDR3 is TGCGCCAGCAGCCCCGGACAGGGGGCTGATGAAGCTTTCTTT. It encodes CASSPGQGADEAFF.

J is TRBJ1-5 and V is TRBV7-9, with TRBD1 identical over 7 bases. This CDR3 contains 14 residues. The trim removed 4 bases at V and 4 bases at J, leaving 4 bases unmatched. CDR1 and CDR2 (germline): SEHNR, FQNEAQ (reference sequence). The CDR3 DNA sequence: TGTGCCAGCAGCTCGGGGACAGTAAATCAGCCCCAGCATTTT. This translates into CASSSGTVNQPQHF.

V is TRBV27 and J is TRBJ2-7; TRBD1 matches 8 bases. J was trimmed by 3 bases and V by 8 bases; bases with no gene match: 6. Germline loops: CDR1 MNHEY, CDR2 SMNVEV (reference sequence). The CDR3 is 13 amino acids. CDR3 sequence: CASGDRPFYEQYF. The CDR3 DNA reads TGTGCCAGCGGGGACAGGCCGTTCTACGAGCAGTACTTC.